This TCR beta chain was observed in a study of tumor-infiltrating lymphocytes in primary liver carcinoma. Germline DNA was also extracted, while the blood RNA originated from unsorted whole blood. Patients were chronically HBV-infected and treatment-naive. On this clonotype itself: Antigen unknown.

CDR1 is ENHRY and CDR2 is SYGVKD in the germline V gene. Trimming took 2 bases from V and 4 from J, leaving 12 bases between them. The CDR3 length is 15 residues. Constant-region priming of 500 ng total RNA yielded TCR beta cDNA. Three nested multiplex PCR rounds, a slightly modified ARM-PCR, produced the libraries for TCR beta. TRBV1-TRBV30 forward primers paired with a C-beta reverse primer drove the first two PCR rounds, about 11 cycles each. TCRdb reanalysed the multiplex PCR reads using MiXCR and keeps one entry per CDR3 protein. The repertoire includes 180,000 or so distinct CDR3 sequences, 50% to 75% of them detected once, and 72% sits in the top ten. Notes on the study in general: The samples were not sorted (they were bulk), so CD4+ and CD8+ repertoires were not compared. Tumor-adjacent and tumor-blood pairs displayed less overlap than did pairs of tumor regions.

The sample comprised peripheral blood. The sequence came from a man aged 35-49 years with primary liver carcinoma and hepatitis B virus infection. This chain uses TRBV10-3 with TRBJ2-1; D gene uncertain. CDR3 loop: CAISERTEIYNEQFF. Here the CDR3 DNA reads TGTGCCATCAGTGAGAGAACAGAAATATACAATGAGCAGTTCTTC.